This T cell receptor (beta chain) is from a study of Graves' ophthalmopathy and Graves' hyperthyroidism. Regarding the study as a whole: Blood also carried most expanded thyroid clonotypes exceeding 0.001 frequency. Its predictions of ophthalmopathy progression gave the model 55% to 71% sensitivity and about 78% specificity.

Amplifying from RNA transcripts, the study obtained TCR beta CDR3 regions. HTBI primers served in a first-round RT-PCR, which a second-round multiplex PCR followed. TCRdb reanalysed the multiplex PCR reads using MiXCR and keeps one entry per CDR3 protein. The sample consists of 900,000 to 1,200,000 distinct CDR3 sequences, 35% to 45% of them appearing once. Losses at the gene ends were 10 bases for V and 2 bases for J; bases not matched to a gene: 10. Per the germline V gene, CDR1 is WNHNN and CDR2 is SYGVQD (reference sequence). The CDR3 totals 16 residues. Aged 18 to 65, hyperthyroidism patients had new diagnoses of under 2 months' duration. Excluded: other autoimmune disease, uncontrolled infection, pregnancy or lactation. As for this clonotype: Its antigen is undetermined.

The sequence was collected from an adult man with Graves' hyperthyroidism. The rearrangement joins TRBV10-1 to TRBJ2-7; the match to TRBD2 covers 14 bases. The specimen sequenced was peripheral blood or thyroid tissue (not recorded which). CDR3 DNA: TGCGCCATCACTCGGCCGGGACTAGCGGGAGCCTACGAGCAGTACTTC. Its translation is CAITRPGLAGAYEQYF.